This entry describes one T cell receptor beta chain. Its antigen is currently unknown. V dropped 0 bases and J dropped 6 bases, with 3 bases sitting between them. CDR1 and CDR2 (germline): SGHTA, FQGNSA. The CDR3 runs to 11 residues. These data belong to a study of STAT3 mutations in large granular lymphocyte leukemia. For the study at large: Immunosuppressive therapy was given to more than half of T-LGLL patients. Study observations and caveats: In several patients, dominant TCR clone burden exceeded STAT3 mutant burden, suggesting STAT3 mutation arose secondarily. No sample exists from the first appearance of each clone. Every T-LGLL patient had at least one immunodominant TCRbeta clonotype.

Average productive template count per sample was roughly 40,000. Sequencing was performed with immunoSEQ multiplex PCR; in TCRdb, only in-frame clones are kept and a portion is missing. The sample yields 9,500 to 13,000 clones, roughly 54% seen once. Sequenced sample: peripheral blood mononuclear cells. V usage is TRBV7-2 and J usage is TRBJ2-7, with D uncertain. The sequence was collected from a boy younger than 18 with T-cell large granular lymphocyte leukemia. Some clones in this sample may be carry-over from other donors' samples. The CDR3 protein is CASSLAAEQYF. The CDR3 DNA sequence: TGTGCCAGCAGCTTAGCGGCCGAGCAGTACTTC.